This TCR beta chain was sequenced during a study of blood T cell repertoires in COVID-19 (dated by TCRdb to between 2020 and 2021). Regarding the research as a whole: Samples covering the acute and convalescent phases of COVID-19 were provided by collaborators in the United States, Italy and Spain. Sample metadata almost always included a de-identified subject ID, COVID-19 status, age in years and sex. HLA class I and class II types, where available, came from metadata supplied by the sample provider rather than from assay-based typing. Samples were obtained from the ongoing ImmuneRACE study (first 160 participants) and from 950 to 1,500 subjects provided by 6 global collaborators. Subjects who had been exposed to COVID-19, were actively infected with it, or had recovered from it provided the deeply sampled blood TCRbeta repertoires that made up the dataset. The material from the prospective study consisted of cDNA or gDNA derived from T cells, B-cell-depleted T cells, or PBMCs. The repertoires were released in a freely available public database meant as a resource for research on the immune response to SARS-CoV-2. The full study reports these points: The quantity of clinical and demographic metadata differed by source and by participant and was supplied without curation.

The immunoSEQ Assay, a bias-controlled multiplex PCR, was used to amplify TCRbeta CDR3 regions from genomic DNA. In the original analysis: Within the assay, amplification of reference gene primers was used to estimate how many nucleated cells each sample contained. To quantify the absolute abundance of each unique TCRbeta CDR3 rearrangement, sequence reads were collapsed and filtered. For each sample, productive Simpson clonality was calculated as the square root of Simpson's diversity index over productive rearrangements. Not all clones reach the TCRdb copy of this immuneACCESS table, which keeps in-frame sequences only. Checked studies attribute under half of the gap to unresolved V genes and leave the rest unexplained. V and J calls and clone size are given by that table; D and trimming were obtained from the DNA. The sample table shows hundreds of thousands of clones, and around four fifths are seen once. Roughly 4% of the sample goes to the ten largest clones.

Each collaborating institution followed its own protocols to collect whole blood in K2EDTA tubes. For TCRbeta analysis, collaborators shipped samples as frozen whole blood, isolated PBMCs, or DNA extracted from either of those sample types. The germline V gene yields SGHRS for CDR1 and YFSETQ for CDR2. V trim: 4 bases; J trim: 0 bases; unmatched bases: 5. Measured from the cysteine to the phenylalanine, the CDR3 is 15 residues long. The only DNA kept is the CDR3, 45 bases in frame from the first base. Only one count was recorded for this clone. The antigen it recognizes is unknown. No much larger clone is present one base from it, and per-base qualities are unavailable.

The sequenced sample consisted of peripheral blood. This receptor was identified in a woman in her forties with active or convalescent COVID-19. The chain couples TRBV5-1 to TRBJ2-7; 9 bases in the middle match TRBD1. The DNA sequence reads TGCGCCAGCAGCACCCAACAGGGGGCCTCCTACGAGCAGTACTTC. Translated, this is CASSTQQGASYEQYF.